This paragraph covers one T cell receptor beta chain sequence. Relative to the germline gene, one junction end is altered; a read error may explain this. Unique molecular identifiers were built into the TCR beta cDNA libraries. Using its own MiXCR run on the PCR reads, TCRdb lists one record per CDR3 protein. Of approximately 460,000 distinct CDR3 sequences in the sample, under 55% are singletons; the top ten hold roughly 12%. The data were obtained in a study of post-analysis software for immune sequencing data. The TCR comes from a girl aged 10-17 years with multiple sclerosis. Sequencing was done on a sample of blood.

The CDR3 coding sequence is TGTGCCAGCAGCAGTTGGGGGGACACGGGAGCCAGCGTCCTGACTTTC. This encodes CASSSWGDTGASVLTF. The genes are TRBV7-3 and TRBJ2-6; D could derive from TRBD1 or TRBD2 (6 bases each). This CDR3 is 16 amino acids long. Looked up from germline, CDR1 is SGHTA and CDR2 is FQGTGA.